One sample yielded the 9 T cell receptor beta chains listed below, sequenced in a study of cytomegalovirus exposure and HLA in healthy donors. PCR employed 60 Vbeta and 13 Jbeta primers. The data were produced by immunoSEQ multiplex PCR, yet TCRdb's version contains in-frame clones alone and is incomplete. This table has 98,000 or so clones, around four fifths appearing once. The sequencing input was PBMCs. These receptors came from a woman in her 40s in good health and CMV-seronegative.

The CDR3 sequence is CASSLDFGETQYF. The CDR3 region has the DNA TGTGCCAGCAGCTTAGACTTCGGGGAGACCCAGTACTTC. This chain links TRBV7-2 with TRBJ2-5; D remains unclear. This CDR3 contains 13 residues. The germline V gene encodes CDR1 SGHTA and CDR2 FQGNSA. V was cut by 1 base and J by 5 bases, with 8 bases left in between.

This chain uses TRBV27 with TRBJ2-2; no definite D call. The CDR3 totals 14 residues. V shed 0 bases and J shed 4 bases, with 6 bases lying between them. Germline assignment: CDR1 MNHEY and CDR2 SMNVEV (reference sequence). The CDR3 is CASSLSWATGELFF. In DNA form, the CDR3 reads TGTGCCAGCAGTTTATCGTGGGCCACCGGGGAGCTGTTTTTT.

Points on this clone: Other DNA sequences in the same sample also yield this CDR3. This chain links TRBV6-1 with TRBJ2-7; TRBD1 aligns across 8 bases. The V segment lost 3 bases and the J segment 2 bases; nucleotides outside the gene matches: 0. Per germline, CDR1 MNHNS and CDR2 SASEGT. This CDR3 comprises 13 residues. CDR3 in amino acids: CASSDRGPYEQYF. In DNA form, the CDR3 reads TGTGCCAGCAGTGACAGGGGGCCCTACGAGCAGTACTTC.

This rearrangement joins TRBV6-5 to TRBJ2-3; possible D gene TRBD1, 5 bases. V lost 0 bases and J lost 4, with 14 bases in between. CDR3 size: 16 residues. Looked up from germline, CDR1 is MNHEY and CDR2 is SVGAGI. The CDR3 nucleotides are TGTGCCAGCAGTTACTCGTCAGGGATCCCCTCAGATACGCAGTATTTT. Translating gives CASSYSSGIPSDTQYF.

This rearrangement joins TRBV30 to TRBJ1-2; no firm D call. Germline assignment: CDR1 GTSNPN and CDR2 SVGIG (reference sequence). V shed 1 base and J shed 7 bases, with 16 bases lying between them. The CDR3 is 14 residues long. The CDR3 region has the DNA TGTGCCTGGAGTGGATGGAACGAGGAAGGTGGCTACACCTTC. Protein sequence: CAWSGWNEEGGYTF.

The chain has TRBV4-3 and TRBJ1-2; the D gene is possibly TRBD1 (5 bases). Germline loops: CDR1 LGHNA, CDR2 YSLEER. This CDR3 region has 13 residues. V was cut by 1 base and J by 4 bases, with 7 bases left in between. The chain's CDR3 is CASSQGQGYGYTF. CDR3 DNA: TGCGCCAGCAGCCAAGGCCAGGGCTATGGCTACACCTTC.

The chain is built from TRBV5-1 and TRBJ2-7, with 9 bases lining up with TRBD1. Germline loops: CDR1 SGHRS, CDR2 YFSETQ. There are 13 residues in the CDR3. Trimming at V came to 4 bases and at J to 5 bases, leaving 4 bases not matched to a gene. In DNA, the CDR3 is TGCGCCAGCAGCGTAACAGGGGGCCACGAGCAGTACTTC. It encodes CASSVTGGHEQYF.

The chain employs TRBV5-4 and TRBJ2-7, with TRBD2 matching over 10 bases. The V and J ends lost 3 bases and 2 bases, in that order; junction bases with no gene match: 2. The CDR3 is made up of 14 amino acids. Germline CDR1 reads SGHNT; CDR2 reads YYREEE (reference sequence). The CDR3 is CASSWSGRAYEQYF. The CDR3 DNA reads TGTGCCAGCAGCTGGAGCGGGAGGGCCTACGAGCAGTACTTC.

The CDR3 reads CASSFGLGGVGGHGQFF. The DNA of the CDR3 is TGTGCCAGCAGCTTTGGGTTGGGCGGGGTGGGTGGCCATGGGCAGTTCTTC. The chain recombines TRBV13 with TRBJ2-1; possibly TRBD2 for D (6 bases). Germline lookup yields CDR1 PRHDT and CDR2 FYEKMQ (reference sequence). CDR3 length: 17 amino acids. V lost 3 bases to trimming and J lost 12 bases, with 27 bases between them.